This entry features one TCR beta chain sequence. Primers used in a second PCR of roughly 7 to 12 cycles were a sample-barcoded 5' primer and a J-beta primer mix. TCRdb used MiXCR to reprocess the 5' RACE reads, holding one entry per CDR3 protein. The data hold 800,000 or so distinct CDR3 sequences, with roughly 25% observed a single time. The sample originates from a study of blood T cells in healthy people across ages. The CDR3 is 15 amino acids. The germline V gene encodes CDR1 SNHLY and CDR2 FYNNEI. Germline trimming cut 6 bases from V and 4 bases from J; bases unmatched to any gene: 11. The data were also submitted as part of a second study, on T cells of mothers and their children. That publication notes: All RNA that had been extracted was used for cDNA synthesis at approximately 1.4 ug per 15 ul.

The sequence derives from a boy aged 10-17 years in good health. The sequenced sample was blood. J is TRBJ2-5 and V is TRBV2, with 7 bases identical to TRBD1. This chain's CDR3 is CASRDRQESGETQYF. CDR3 nucleotides: TGTGCCAGCAGGGACAGGCAAGAGTCAGGAGAGACCCAGTACTTC.